The 19 T cell receptor beta chains below were found in one sample sequenced in a study of cytomegalovirus exposure and HLA in healthy donors. Amplification used 60 Vbeta primers and 13 Jbeta primers. The method was immunoSEQ multiplex PCR; TCRdb's version includes in-frame clones alone and lacks a portion of them. The repertoire holds roughly 110,000 clones, with over 55% as singletons. The sequencing sample was made of PBMCs. Source of these receptors: a man between 18 and 35 years old in good health and CMV-seropositive.

This clone has more than one count but fewer than ten. The chain couples TRBV2 to TRBJ2-3; 8 nucleotides match TRBD2. Germline loops: CDR1 SNHLY, CDR2 FYNNEI. The CDR3 length is 17 residues. The J segment lost 2 bases and the V segment lost 4 bases, leaving 11 bases of the junction unmatched. The CDR3 bases are TGTGCCAGCAGTGCTAACCCGCGGGGGGTCCTCACAGATACGCAGTATTTT. It specifies CASSANPRGVLTDTQYF. Complete variable domain (other parts from reference TRBV2 and TRBJ2-3): EPEVTQTPSHQVTQMGQEVILRCVPISNHLYFYWYRQILGQKVEFLVSFYNNEISEKSEIFDDQFSVERPDGSNFTLKIRSTKLEDSAMYFCASSANPRGVLTDTQYFGPGTRLTVL.

There are a few counts of this clone. This sequence joins TRBV6-1 and TRBJ2-7; 7 bases align to TRBD1. The CDR3 has 13 residues. Germline CDR1 and CDR2: MNHNS and SASEGT. Trimming removed 4 bases from V and 2 bases from J; junction bases left unmatched: 2. CDR3 sequence: CASSGDRAYEQYV. The CDR3 nucleotides read TGTGCCAGCAGTGGGGACAGAGCCTACGAGCAGTACGTC.

The CDR3 loop is CASSLMGQGGGAFF. The CDR3 nucleotides are TGTGCCAGCAGTCTTATGGGACAGGGGGGAGGTGCTTTCTTT. The chain is built from TRBV2 and TRBJ1-1; TRBD1 matches 11 bases. This CDR3 has 14 residues. Germline V gene sequence: CDR1 SNHLY, CDR2 FYNNEI. V shed 5 bases, J shed 11 bases, and the junction held 10 bases outside the gene matches.

This chain uses TRBV30 with TRBJ1-6; D call uncertain. Trimming cost V 1 base and J 7 bases, with 11 bases left between them. CDR3 length: 14 amino acids. CDR1 and CDR2 (germline): GTSNPN, SVGIG (reference sequence). This chain's CDR3 is CAWSERHQNSPLHF. DNA for the CDR3: TGTGCCTGGAGTGAGAGACATCAGAATTCACCCCTCCACTTT.

This chain joins TRBV5-1 and TRBJ2-3; D might be TRBD2 (5 bases). Germline V gene data show CDR1 as SGHRS and CDR2 as YFSETQ. V was clipped by 6 bases and J by 3 bases, with 8 bases between them. The CDR3 extends over 12 amino acids. The CDR3 here is CASKGVTDTQYF. The CDR3, as DNA: TGCGCCAGCAAGGGAGTTACAGATACGCAGTATTTT.

The V call is TRBV5-1, the J call TRBJ1-2, with 8 bases identical to TRBD1. Germline values: CDR1 SGHRS, CDR2 YFSETQ. Trimming cost V 4 bases and J 4 bases; bases outside gene matches: 9. CDR3 length: 15 residues. CDR3 sequence reads: CASSPSGGSLYGYTF. The CDR3 nucleotides are TGCGCCAGCAGCCCTTCAGGGGGCAGTCTCTATGGCTACACCTTC. The variable domain in full, completed from reference TRBV5-1 and TRBJ1-2, reads KAGVTQTPRYLIKTRGQQVTLSCSPISGHRSVSWYQQTPGQGLQFLFEYFSETQRNKGNFPGRFSGRQFSNSRSEMNVSTLELGDSALYLCASSPSGGSLYGYTFGSGTRLTVV.

The CDR3 DNA follows: TGTGCCAGCAGCTTGGCCGGTCCCAACCCCATGCAGTATTTT. This translates into CASSLAGPNPMQYF. This sequence joins TRBV5-4 and TRBJ2-3; no firm D call. The CDR3 spans 14 residues. Trimming shortened V by 0 bases and J by 11 bases, and 16 bases separated the two germline ends. CDR1 SGHNT and CDR2 YYREEE come from the germline V gene (reference sequence).

The chain joins TRBV28 to TRBJ1-2; D is perhaps TRBD1 (5 bases). This CDR3 contains 16 residues. The V end was cut by 7 bases, the J end by 8 bases, with 26 bases between. CDR1 and CDR2 (germline): MDHEN, SYDVKM. CDR3 residues: CASIPSSGQGGFGYTF. DNA for the CDR3: TGTGCCAGCATACCATCCTCAGGGCAGGGAGGCTTCGGCTACACCTTC.

This clone appeared a few times. The rearrangement joins TRBV6-6 to TRBJ2-5; maybe TRBD1 (6 bases). TRBJ2-7 matches the DNA end more closely, so the J call is doubtful. The CDR3 length is 14 residues. Germline loops: CDR1 MNHNY, CDR2 SVGAGI (reference sequence). DNA for the CDR3: TGTGCCAGCAGAGGGGACATAGTCTCCTACGAGCAGTACTTC. Translation gives CASRGDIVSYEQYF.

Only one count was recorded for this clone. The rearrangement uses TRBV5-6 and TRBJ1-2, with TRBD1 identical over 8 bases. The V gene's germline CDR1 is SGHDT and CDR2 YYEEEE. The junction had 7 bases not matched to a gene; V was cut back by 7 bases and J by 8 bases. CDR3 length: 12 amino acids. CDR3 in DNA: TGTGCCAGCCAAAACAGGGGGGCCGGCTACACCTTC. The encoded protein is CASQNRGAGYTF. Complete variable domain (other parts from reference TRBV5-6 and TRBJ1-2): DAGVTQSPTHLIKTRGQQVTLRCSPKSGHDTVSWYQQALGQGPQFIFQYYEEEERQRGNFPDRFSGHQFPNYSSELNVNALLLGDSALYLCASQNRGAGYTFGSGTRLTVV.

The rearrangement uses TRBV4-1 and TRBJ1-6; the D gene is possibly TRBD1 (5 bases). The germline V gene has CDR1 MGHRA and CDR2 YSYEKL. This CDR3 has 15 residues. With 0 bases removed from V and 9 bases from J, the gap between germline ends came to 12 bases. The CDR3 DNA reads as TGCGCCAGCAGCCAAGACGTCGGGGGAGGTTCACCCCTCCACTTT. Translating gives CASSQDVGGGSPLHF.

The J gene is TRBJ2-7, the V gene TRBV25-1, with 7 bases matching TRBD1. With V trimmed by 1 base and J by 2 bases, 2 bases remained unmatched. This CDR3 has 14 residues. CDR1 is MGHDK and CDR2 is SYGVNS in the germline V gene. CDR3 protein: CASSECQGAYEQYV. CDR3 coding DNA: TGTGCCAGCAGTGAATGCCAGGGGGCCTACGAGCAGTACGTC.

In this sample, this clone turned up once. The chain joins TRBV6-5 to TRBJ1-3, with TRBD1 as a possible D gene (6 bases). Germline V gene data show CDR1 as MNHEY and CDR2 as SVGAGI. The ends were cut back, 8 bases at V and 0 bases at J, with 8 bases in the middle. CDR3 length: 13 amino acids. The CDR3 region has the DNA TGTGCCAGCGGACAGTACTCTGGAAACACCATATATTTT. Translating gives CASGQYSGNTIYF.

The chain joins TRBV6-4 to TRBJ2-1; D possibly corresponds to TRBD1 (5 bases). CDR3 length equals 19 residues. Per germline, CDR1 MRHNA and CDR2 SNTAGT. Trimming shortened V by 0 bases and J by 6 bases, and 24 bases separated the two germline ends. CDR3 bases: TGTGCCAGCAGTGACTCGAGCGCAGGGTCGTCCCTATGGAGCAATGAGCAGTTCTTC. Its translation is CASSDSSAGSSLWSNEQFF.

The genes are TRBV19 and TRBJ1-1; TRBD1 agrees at 8 bases. Germline assignment: CDR1 LNHDA and CDR2 SQIVND (reference sequence). This CDR3 has 15 residues. V lost 6 bases and J lost 3; bases outside the gene matches: 9. The CDR3 DNA reads TGTGCCAGTAGAACTGGACAGGGATGGTACACTGAAGCTTTCTTT. Its protein product is CASRTGQGWYTEAFF.

V is TRBV11-2 and J is TRBJ2-2, with TRBD1 identical over 7 bases. In germline, CDR1 is SGHAT, CDR2 FQNNGV. CDR3 length: 17 amino acids. Trimming took 0 bases from V and 1 from J; bases not matched to a gene: 5. This CDR3 reads CASSLDLQGMNTGELFF. For the CDR3, the DNA is TGTGCCAGCAGCTTAGATTTACAGGGGATGAACACCGGGGAGCTGTTTTTT.

V gene TRBV10-2 combines with J gene TRBJ2-3, with TRBD2 as a possible D gene (7 bases). CDR3 length: 13 residues. Germline V gene lookup returns CDR1 WSHSY and CDR2 SAAADI. V shed 7 bases and J shed 2 bases, with 10 bases lying between them. The CDR3 is CASTGGHTDTQYF. For the CDR3, the DNA is TGCGCCAGCACGGGGGGACACACAGATACGCAGTATTTT.

CDR3 DNA sequence: TGTGCCAGCAGCCCAATCGGGGGTAAACAAGAGACCCAGTACTTC. Amino acids: CASSPIGGKQETQYF. V gene TRBV9 combines with J gene TRBJ2-5; TRBD2 is a possible D gene (6 bases). Germline values: CDR1 SGDLS, CDR2 YYNGEE. The CDR3 extends over 15 amino acids. Between the trimmed V and J ends, which lost 4 bases and 2 bases, there was a span of 15 bases.

The table lists this clone with a few counts. J is TRBJ2-1 and V is TRBV29-1; D may be TRBD2 (5 bases). This CDR3 has 14 residues. The V and J ends lost 3 bases and 0 bases respectively, with 9 bases between them. Per germline, CDR1 SQVTM and CDR2 ANQGSEA. CDR3 residues: CSVERVSSYNEQFF. The CDR3 region has the DNA TGCAGCGTTGAGCGGGTAAGCTCCTACAATGAGCAGTTCTTC.